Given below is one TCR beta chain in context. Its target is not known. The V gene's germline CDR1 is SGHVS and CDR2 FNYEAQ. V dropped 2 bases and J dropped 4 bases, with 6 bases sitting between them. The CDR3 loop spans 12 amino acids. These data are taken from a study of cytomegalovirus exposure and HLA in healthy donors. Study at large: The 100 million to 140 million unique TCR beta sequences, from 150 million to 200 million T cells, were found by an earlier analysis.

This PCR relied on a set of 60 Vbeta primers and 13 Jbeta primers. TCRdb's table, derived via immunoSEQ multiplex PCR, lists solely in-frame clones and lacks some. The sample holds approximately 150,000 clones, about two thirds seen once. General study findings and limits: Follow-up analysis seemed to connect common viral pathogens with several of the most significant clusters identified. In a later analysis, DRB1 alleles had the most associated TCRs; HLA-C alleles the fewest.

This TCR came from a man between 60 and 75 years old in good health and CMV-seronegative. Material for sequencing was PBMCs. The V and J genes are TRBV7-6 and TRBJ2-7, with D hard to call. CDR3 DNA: TGTGCCAGCAGCTTACTCGCGTACGAGCAGTACTTC. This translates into CASSLLAYEQYF. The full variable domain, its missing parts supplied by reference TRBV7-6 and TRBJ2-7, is GAGVSQSPRYKVTKRGQDVALRCDPISGHVSLYWYRQALGQGPEFLTYFNYEAQQDKSGLPNDRFSAERPEGSISTLTIQRTEQRDSAMYRCASSLLAYEQYFGPGTRLTVT.